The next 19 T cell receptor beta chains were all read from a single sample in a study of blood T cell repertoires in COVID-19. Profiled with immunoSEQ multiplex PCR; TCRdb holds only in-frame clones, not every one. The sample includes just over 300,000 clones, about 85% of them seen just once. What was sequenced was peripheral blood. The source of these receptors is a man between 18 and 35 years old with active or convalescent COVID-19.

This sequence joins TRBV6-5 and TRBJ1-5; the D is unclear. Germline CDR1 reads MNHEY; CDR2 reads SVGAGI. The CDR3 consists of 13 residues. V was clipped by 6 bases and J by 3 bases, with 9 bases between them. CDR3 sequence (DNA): TGTGCCAGCAGAACCGGGAACAATCAGCCCCAGCATTTT. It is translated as CASRTGNNQPQHF.

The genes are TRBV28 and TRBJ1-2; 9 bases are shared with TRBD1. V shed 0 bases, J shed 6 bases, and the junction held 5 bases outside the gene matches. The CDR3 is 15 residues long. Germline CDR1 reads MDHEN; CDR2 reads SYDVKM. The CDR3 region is CASSLWRTGDNGYTF. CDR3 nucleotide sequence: TGTGCCAGCAGTTTATGGAGGACAGGGGATAATGGCTACACCTTC.

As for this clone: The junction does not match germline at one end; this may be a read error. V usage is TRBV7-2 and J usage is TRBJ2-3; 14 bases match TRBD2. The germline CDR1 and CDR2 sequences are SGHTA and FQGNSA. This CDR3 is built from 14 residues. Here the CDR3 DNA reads TGTGCCAGCAGCTCCAGCGGGACTAGCGGGGGCCGTCATTTT. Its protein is CASSSSGTSGGRHF.

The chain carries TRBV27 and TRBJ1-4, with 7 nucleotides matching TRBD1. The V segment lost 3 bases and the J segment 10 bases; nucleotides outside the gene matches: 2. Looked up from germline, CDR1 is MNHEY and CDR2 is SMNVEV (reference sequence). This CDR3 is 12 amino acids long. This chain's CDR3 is CASSLDRIKLFF. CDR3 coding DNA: TGTGCCAGCAGTTTGGACAGGATAAAACTGTTTTTT.

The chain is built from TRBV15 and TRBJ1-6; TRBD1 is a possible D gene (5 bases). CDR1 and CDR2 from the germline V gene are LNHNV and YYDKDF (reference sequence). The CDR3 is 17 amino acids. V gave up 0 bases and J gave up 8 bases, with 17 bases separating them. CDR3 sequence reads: CATSREVTGLPDSPLHF. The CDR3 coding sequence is TGTGCCACCAGCAGAGAGGTTACAGGACTACCTGATTCACCCCTCCACTTT.

The CDR3 coding sequence is TGTGCCAGCAGTGCTCCCGGGACAGGGGGCGTCGGTGGCTACACCTTC. Its translation is CASSAPGTGGVGGYTF. This chain connects TRBV28 to TRBJ1-2, with 12 bases matching TRBD1. The CDR3 is made up of 16 amino acids. V lost 5 bases and J lost 7; bases outside the gene matches: 11. Germline V gene data show CDR1 as MDHEN and CDR2 as SYDVKM.

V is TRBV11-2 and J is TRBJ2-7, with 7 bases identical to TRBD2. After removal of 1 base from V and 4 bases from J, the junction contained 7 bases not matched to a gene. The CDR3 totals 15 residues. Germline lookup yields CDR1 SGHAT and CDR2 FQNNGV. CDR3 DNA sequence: TGTGCCAGCAGCTTAGGTCCCACGCGGGGGTACGAGCAGTACTTC. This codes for CASSLGPTRGYEQYF.

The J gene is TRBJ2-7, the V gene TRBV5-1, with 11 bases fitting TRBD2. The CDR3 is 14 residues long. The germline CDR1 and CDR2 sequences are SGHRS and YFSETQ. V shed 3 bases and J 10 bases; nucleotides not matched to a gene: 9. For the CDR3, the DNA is TGCGCCAGCAGCTGGCAGACTAGCGGGATCGATCAGTACTTC. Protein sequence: CASSWQTSGIDQYF. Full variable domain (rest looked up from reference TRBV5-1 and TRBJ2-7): KAGVTQTPRYLIKTRGQQVTLSCSPISGHRSVSWYQQTPGQGLQFLFEYFSETQRNKGNFPGRFSGRQFSNSRSEMNVSTLELGDSALYLCASSWQTSGIDQYFGPGTRLTVT.

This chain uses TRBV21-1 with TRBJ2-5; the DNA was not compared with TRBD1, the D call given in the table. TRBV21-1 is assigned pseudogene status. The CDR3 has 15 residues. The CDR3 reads CASSPQRGRQETQYF. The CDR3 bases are TGTGCCAGCAGCCCTCAAAGGGGCAGACAAGAGACCCAGTACTTC.

CDR3 protein: CAFRRAPLLPDTQYF. CDR3 in DNA: TGCGCCTTCAGGAGGGCACCTCTTTTGCCAGATACGCAGTATTTT. The rearrangement uses TRBV4-1 and TRBJ2-3, with a tentative D call TRBD2 (6 bases). The V and J ends lost 11 bases and 4 bases respectively, with 22 bases between them. Per the germline V gene, CDR1 is MGHRA and CDR2 is YSYEKL. The CDR3 sequence is 15 residues long.

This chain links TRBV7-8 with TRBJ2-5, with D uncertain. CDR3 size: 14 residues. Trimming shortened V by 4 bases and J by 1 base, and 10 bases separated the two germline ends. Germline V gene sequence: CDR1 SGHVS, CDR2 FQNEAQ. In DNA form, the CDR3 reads TGTGCCAGCAGCTCTAACAGCATCCAAGAGACCCAGTACTTC. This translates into CASSSNSIQETQYF.

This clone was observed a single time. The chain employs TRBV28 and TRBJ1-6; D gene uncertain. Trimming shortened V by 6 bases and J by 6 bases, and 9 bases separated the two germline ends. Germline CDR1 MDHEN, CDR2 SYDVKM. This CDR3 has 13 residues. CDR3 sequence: CASRPTANSPLHF. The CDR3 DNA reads TGTGCCAGCAGGCCTACAGCTAATTCACCCCTCCACTTT. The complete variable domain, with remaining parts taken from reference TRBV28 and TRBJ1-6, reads DVKVTQSSRYLVKRTGEKVFLECVQDMDHENMFWYRQDPGLGLRLIYFSYDVKMKEKGDIPEGYSVSREKKERFSLILESASTNQTSMYLCASRPTANSPLHFGNGTRLTVT.

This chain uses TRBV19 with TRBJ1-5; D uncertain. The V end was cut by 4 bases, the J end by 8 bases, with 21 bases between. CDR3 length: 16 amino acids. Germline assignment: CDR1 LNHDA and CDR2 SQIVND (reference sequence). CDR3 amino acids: CASSTNQTGRREPQHF. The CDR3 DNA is TGTGCCAGTAGTACAAACCAGACCGGCCGGAGGGAGCCCCAGCATTTT. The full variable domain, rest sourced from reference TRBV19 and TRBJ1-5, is DGGITQSPKYLFRKEGQNVTLSCEQNLNHDAMYWYRQDPGQGLRLIYYSQIVNDFQKGDIAEGYSVSREKKESFPLTVTSAQKNPTAFYLCASSTNQTGRREPQHFGDGTRLSIL.

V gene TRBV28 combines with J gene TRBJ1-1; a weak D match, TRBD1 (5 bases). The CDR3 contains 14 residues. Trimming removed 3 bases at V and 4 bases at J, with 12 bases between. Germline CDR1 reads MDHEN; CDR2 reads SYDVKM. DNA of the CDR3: TGTGCCAGCAGTTTTAGGGGTCAGGCCACTGAAGCTTTCTTT. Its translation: CASSFRGQATEAFF.

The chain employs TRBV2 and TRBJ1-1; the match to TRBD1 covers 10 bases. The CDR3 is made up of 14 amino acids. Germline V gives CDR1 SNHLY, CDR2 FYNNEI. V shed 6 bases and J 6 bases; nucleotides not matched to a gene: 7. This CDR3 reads CASREGQGFAEAFF. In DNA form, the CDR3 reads TGTGCCAGCAGGGAGGGACAGGGGTTCGCTGAAGCTTTCTTT.

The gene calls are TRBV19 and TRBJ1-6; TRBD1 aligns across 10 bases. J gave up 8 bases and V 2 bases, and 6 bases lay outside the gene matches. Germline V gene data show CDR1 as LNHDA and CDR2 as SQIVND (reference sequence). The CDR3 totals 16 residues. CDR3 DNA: TGTGCCAGTAGTATACCGGGACAGGGGATAGATTCACCCCTCCACTTT. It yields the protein CASSIPGQGIDSPLHF.

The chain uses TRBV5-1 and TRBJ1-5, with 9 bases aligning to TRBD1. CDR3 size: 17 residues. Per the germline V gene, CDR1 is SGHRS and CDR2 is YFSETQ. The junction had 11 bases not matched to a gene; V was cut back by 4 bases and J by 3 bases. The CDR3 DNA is TGCGCCAGCAGCCGATACCAGGGGACAGGGCACAATCAGCCCCAGCATTTT. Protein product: CASSRYQGTGHNQPQHF.

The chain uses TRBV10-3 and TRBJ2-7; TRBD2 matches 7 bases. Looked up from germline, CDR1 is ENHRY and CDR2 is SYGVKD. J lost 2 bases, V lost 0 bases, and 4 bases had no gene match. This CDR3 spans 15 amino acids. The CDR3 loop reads CAISESGRGPYEQYF. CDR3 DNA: TGTGCCATCAGTGAGTCGGGGAGGGGACCCTACGAGCAGTACTTC.

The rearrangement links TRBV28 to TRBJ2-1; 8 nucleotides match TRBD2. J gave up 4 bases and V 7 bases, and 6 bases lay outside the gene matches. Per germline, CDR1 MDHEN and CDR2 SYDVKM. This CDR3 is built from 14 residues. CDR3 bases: TGTGCCAGCACAGAGCGGGGGACGTACAATGAGCAGTTCTTC. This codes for CASTERGTYNEQFF. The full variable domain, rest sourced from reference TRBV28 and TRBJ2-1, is DVKVTQSSRYLVKRTGEKVFLECVQDMDHENMFWYRQDPGLGLRLIYFSYDVKMKEKGDIPEGYSVSREKKERFSLILESASTNQTSMYLCASTERGTYNEQFFGPGTRLTVL.